The 31 T cell receptor beta chains given below trace back to one sample, sequenced in a study of vaccination effects on CD4 cells after COVID-19. For these TCRs, the target antigens are not known. Before sequencing, viral peptide pools were used by the ViraFEST assay to expand antigen-specific CD4+ T cells. Culture lasted roughly 9 days before CD4+ T cell isolation. Participants received two doses of either the BNT162b2 or mRNA-1273 vaccine. Clones were sequenced by immunoSEQ multiplex PCR, and TCRdb holds only the in-frame ones, with some missing. Of 25,000 to 35,000 clones detected, roughly 63% appear once; the ten largest clones hold about 8.7%. Sequences were derived from CD4+ T cells from PBMCs cultured with SARS-CoV-2 spike peptides, sampled after COVID-19 vaccination. The source is a human donor who received a COVID-19 vaccine.

Only a few counts were recorded for this clone. The V gene is TRBV6-5, the J gene TRBJ2-5; 11 nucleotides line up with TRBD2. CDR3 length: 14 amino acids. Per the germline V gene, CDR1 is MNHEY and CDR2 is SVGAGI. Trimming at V came to 9 bases and at J to 2 bases, leaving 5 bases not matched to a gene. The CDR3 region has the DNA TGTGCCAGTAGGACTAGCGGGCGACAAGAGACCCAGTACTTC. It yields the protein CASRTSGRQETQYF.

The chain recombines TRBV20-1 with TRBJ1-2; 7 nucleotides align to TRBD1. The CDR3 spans 11 residues. Germline trimming cut 8 bases from V and 4 bases from J; bases unmatched to any gene: 4. Looked up from germline, CDR1 is DFQATT and CDR2 is SNEGSKA (reference sequence). Here the CDR3 reads CSPGGIYGYTF. The CDR3 DNA follows: TGCAGTCCAGGGGGAATCTATGGCTACACCTTC.

The rearrangement links TRBV3-1 (or the pseudogene TRBV3-2) to TRBJ2-7; D not certain. The CDR3 has 14 residues. Looked up from germline, CDR1 is LGHDT and CDR2 is YNNKEL (reference sequence). Trimming stripped 4 bases from V and 4 bases from J, with 14 bases between. CDR3 DNA sequence: TGTGCCAGCAGCCGGCCGGGCTCCTTTTACGAGCAGTACTTC. Encoded protein: CASSRPGSFYEQYF.

V usage is TRBV5-5 and J usage is TRBJ1-1; D remains ambiguous. V gave up 4 bases and J gave up 1 base, with 11 bases separating them. The CDR3 runs 14 residues. Germline V gene lookup returns CDR1 SGHKS and CDR2 YYEKEE (reference sequence). CDR3: CASSRYTENTEAFF. As DNA, the CDR3 is TGTGCCAGCAGCCGATACACAGAGAACACTGAAGCTTTCTTT.

The gene calls are TRBV14 and TRBJ2-2; no clear D gene. V gave up 7 bases and J gave up 3 bases, with 6 bases separating them. The CDR3 has 12 amino acids. Germline V CDR1 and CDR2: SGHDN, FVKESK. CDR3 sequence: CASTSDTGELFF. In nucleotides, the CDR3 is TGTGCCAGCACCTCCGACACCGGGGAGCTGTTTTTT.

V is TRBV20-1 and J is TRBJ2-5; D not resolved. Germline values: CDR1 DFQATT, CDR2 SNEGSKA (reference sequence). V lost 0 bases and J lost 5, with 4 bases in between. This CDR3 is 11 amino acids long. CDR3 bases: TGCAGTGCTAGAGATTTGGAGACCCAGTACTTC. This sequence encodes CSARDLETQYF.

The chain employs TRBV2 and TRBJ1-3; D not certain. The CDR3 spans 15 residues. Germline CDR1 and CDR2: SNHLY and FYNNEI. V was pared by 1 base and J by 1 base, with 8 bases between. The CDR3 DNA sequence: TGTGCCAGCAGTGAAGGGGTACTATCTGGAAACACCATATATTTT. Its translation: CASSEGVLSGNTIYF.

The chain recombines TRBV6-1 with TRBJ2-3, with 10 positions matching TRBD2. V shed 4 bases and J 2 bases; nucleotides not matched to a gene: 6. Germline CDR1 MNHNS, CDR2 SASEGT. The CDR3 is 16 amino acids. CDR3 region: CASSGASGGYTDTQYF. The DNA for the CDR3 is TGTGCCAGCAGTGGAGCTAGCGGGGGTTACACAGATACGCAGTATTTT.

The chain is built from TRBV5-4 and TRBJ2-5; unclear D gene. Germline-derived CDR1 and CDR2 are SGHNT and YYREEE (reference sequence). V was pared by 4 bases and J by 2 bases, with 15 bases between. The CDR3 sequence is 15 residues long. As DNA, the CDR3 is TGTGCCAGCAGCCAACCCACGGGCGGACAAGAGACCCAGTACTTC. Translating it yields CASSQPTGGQETQYF.

In this sample, this clone turned up a few times. The J gene is TRBJ1-6, the V gene TRBV11-2; tentatively, D is TRBD1 (5 bases). Trimming stripped 1 base from V and 13 bases from J, with 11 bases between. The CDR3 loop spans 13 amino acids. Germline CDR1 and CDR2: SGHAT and FQNNGV. The CDR3 is CASSLGGRQPLHF. CDR3 coding DNA: TGTGCCAGCAGCTTAGGAGGCCGACAGCCCCTCCACTTT.

The chain has TRBV30 and TRBJ2-3; perhaps D is TRBD1 or TRBD2 (5 bases each). The CDR3 runs to 15 residues. V shed 5 bases and J shed 4 bases, with 19 bases lying between them. Germline V gives CDR1 GTSNPN, CDR2 SVGIG (reference sequence). CDR3 loop: CAWGTGTAYADTQYF. As DNA, the CDR3 is TGTGCCTGGGGAACCGGGACGGCTTACGCAGATACGCAGTATTTT. Full variable domain (remainder filled in from reference TRBV30 and TRBJ2-3): SQTIHQWPATLVQPVGSPLSLECTVEGTSNPNLYWYRQAAGRGLQLLFYSVGIGQISSEVPQNLSASRPQDRQFILSSKKLLLSDSGFYLCAWGTGTAYADTQYFGPGTRLTVL.

This clone was counted a single time. The chain joins TRBV5-6 to TRBJ2-2; D possibly uses TRBD1 or TRBD2 (5 bases each). From germline, CDR1 is SGHDT and CDR2 YYEEEE. CDR3 length equals 15 residues. V was shortened by 0 bases and J by 4 bases, with 10 bases between the two germline ends. The CDR3: CASSLVGGSTGELFF. The CDR3 coding sequence is TGTGCCAGCAGCTTGGTTGGGGGTAGCACCGGGGAGCTGTTTTTT. The full variable domain, rest sourced from reference TRBV5-6 and TRBJ2-2, is DAGVTQSPTHLIKTRGQQVTLRCSPKSGHDTVSWYQQALGQGPQFIFQYYEEEERQRGNFPDRFSGHQFPNYSSELNVNALLLGDSALYLCASSLVGGSTGELFFGEGSRLTVL.

The rearrangement links TRBV5-1 to TRBJ2-1; 9 nucleotides align to TRBD2. The V segment lost 2 bases and the J segment 3 bases; nucleotides outside the gene matches: 6. The CDR3 is 16 amino acids. Germline V gene data show CDR1 as SGHRS and CDR2 as YFSETQ. The CDR3 sequence: CASSLIAGALYNEQFF. In DNA, the CDR3 is TGCGCCAGCAGCTTAATAGCGGGAGCCCTCTACAATGAGCAGTTCTTC.

The gene calls are TRBV5-1 and TRBJ2-7; 7 bases are shared with TRBD2. Unmatched junction bases numbered 6, after V lost 6 bases and J lost 3 bases. The CDR3 is 13 amino acids. Per germline, CDR1 SGHRS and CDR2 YFSETQ. The DNA of the CDR3 is TGCGCCAGCACGCGGGGGAGTAACTACGAGCAGTACTTC. Encoded protein: CASTRGSNYEQYF.

For the CDR3, the DNA is TGTGCCAGCAGCCTCCAGACAGGTCGAAGCACTGAAGCTTTCTTT. Protein sequence: CASSLQTGRSTEAFF. The genes are TRBV7-9 and TRBJ1-1; D perhaps matches TRBD1 (6 bases). This CDR3 is 15 amino acids long. CDR1 and CDR2 (germline): SEHNR, FQNEAQ (reference sequence). Trimming took 5 bases from V and 4 from J, leaving 17 bases between them.

This clone was counted once. The gene calls are TRBV6-5 and TRBJ2-4; D possibly corresponds to TRBD2 (5 bases). Germline assignment: CDR1 MNHEY and CDR2 SVGAGI. CDR3 size: 14 residues. Trimming took off 6 bases at V and 6 bases at J, with 15 bases between the two ends. The CDR3 sequence is CASRRVRAGNIQYF. The CDR3 DNA follows: TGTGCCAGCAGAAGGGTCCGGGCGGGAAACATTCAGTACTTC.

V gene TRBV6-5 combines with J gene TRBJ2-2; D gene ambiguous. The CDR3 is 13 residues long. The germline CDR1 and CDR2 sequences are MNHEY and SVGAGI. V lost 5 bases and J lost 7, with 11 bases in between. The CDR3, as DNA: TGTGCCAGCAGTCTCCGACCCTACGGGGAGCTGTTTTTT. It is translated as CASSLRPYGELFF.

The chain combines TRBV5-1 with TRBJ2-1; D may be TRBD1 (6 bases). This CDR3 has 13 amino acids. CDR1 and CDR2 from the germline V gene are SGHRS and YFSETQ. V lost 2 bases, J lost 8 bases, and 11 bases lay in between. CDR3 nucleotides: TGCGCCAGCAGCTTTGCGACAGGTGATGAGCAGTTCTTC. Amino acid sequence: CASSFATGDEQFF.

Remarks on this clone: Other DNA variants within this sample encode the same CDR3. The rearrangement uses TRBV18 and TRBJ2-5; 11 bases line up with TRBD2. With 3 bases clipped from V and 3 bases from J, the junction kept 3 bases outside the gene matches. The CDR3 contains 15 residues. CDR1 and CDR2 from the germline V gene are KGHSH and LQKENI. This CDR3 is CASSPPGLAEETQYF. The CDR3 DNA reads TGTGCCAGCTCACCGCCGGGACTAGCGGAAGAGACCCAGTACTTC.

This clone has just one count. This rearrangement joins TRBV7-9 to TRBJ1-2; TRBD1 matches at 9 bases. This CDR3 comprises 14 residues. V trimming: 5 bases; J trimming: 6 bases; junction bases outside the gene matches: 7. The germline gives CDR1 SEHNR, CDR2 FQNEAQ (reference sequence). The chain's CDR3 is CASSPRDRENGYTF. The CDR3 DNA reads TGTGCCAGCAGCCCCCGGGACAGGGAAAATGGCTACACCTTC.

There are a few counts of this clone. The chain carries TRBV7-8 and TRBJ1-2; D uncertain. The germline V and J ends were trimmed by 5 bases and 5 bases, with 15 bases remaining between them. Per the germline V gene, CDR1 is SGHVS and CDR2 is FQNEAQ. This CDR3 is 14 amino acids long. CDR3: CASSPLNTPYGYTF. CDR3 nucleotide sequence: TGTGCCAGCAGCCCCCTTAATACCCCGTATGGCTACACCTTC.

V usage is TRBV6-2 or TRBV6-3 and J usage is TRBJ1-1; perhaps TRBD1 as D (6 bases). With 4 bases removed from V and 5 bases from J, the gap between germline ends came to 11 bases. Germline CDR1 MNHEY, CDR2 SVGEGT. The CDR3 length is 13 residues. The CDR3 nucleotides are TGTGCCAGCAGTTTTCCAGACAGGACTGAAGCTTTCTTT. Translation gives CASSFPDRTEAFF.

V usage is TRBV10-3 and J usage is TRBJ2-1; the match to TRBD2 covers 11 bases. J gave up 7 bases and V 5 bases, and 7 bases lay outside the gene matches. From germline, CDR1 is ENHRY and CDR2 SYGVKD. The CDR3 is made up of 15 amino acids. The CDR3 DNA reads TGTGCCATCAGTCTTAGCGGGGGGGACACTAATGAGCAGTTCTTC. This translates into CAISLSGGDTNEQFF.

The chain employs TRBV2 and TRBJ1-1; weak D call: TRBD1 (6 bases). This CDR3 has 14 amino acids. Germline assignment: CDR1 SNHLY and CDR2 FYNNEI. V was clipped by 4 bases and J by 4 bases, with 13 bases between them. The CDR3 bases are TGTGCCAGCAGTGTGGGGGGGCGAGGCACTGAAGCTTTCTTT. The encoded protein is CASSVGGRGTEAFF. Variable domain in full (rest from reference TRBV2 and TRBJ1-1): EPEVTQTPSHQVTQMGQEVILRCVPISNHLYFYWYRQILGQKVEFLVSFYNNEISEKSEIFDDQFSVERPDGSNFTLKIRSTKLEDSAMYFCASSVGGRGTEAFFGQGTRLTVV.

To note about this clone: An end of the junction differs from the germline gene, which may be a read error. The chain couples TRBV6-1 to TRBJ1-3, with D perhaps matching TRBD1 (6 bases). Germline V gene lookup returns CDR1 MNHNS and CDR2 SASEGT. This CDR3 comprises 13 residues. CDR3 loop: CASREDRRNTIYF. Written as DNA, the CDR3 is TGTGCCAGCAGGGAAGACAGGCGAAACACCATATATTTT.

The CDR3 DNA sequence: TGTGCCAGCAGTCGACAGGGCACAGATACGCAGTATTTT. Its translation: CASSRQGTDTQYF. The chain joins TRBV6-5 to TRBJ2-3; perhaps TRBD1 as D (6 bases). The CDR3 has 13 amino acids. Germline V lookup: CDR1 MNHEY, CDR2 SVGAGI. Trimming removed 5 bases at V and 1 base at J, with 7 bases between.

The chain couples TRBV19 to TRBJ1-2; a possible D gene is TRBD1 (6 bases). CDR3 length: 13 amino acids. The germline V gene encodes CDR1 LNHDA and CDR2 SQIVND (reference sequence). Between the trimmed V and J ends, which lost 3 bases and 9 bases, there was a span of 14 bases. The CDR3 spells CASSIPPGVRYTF. CDR3 nucleotides: TGTGCCAGTAGTATTCCCCCAGGGGTACGCTACACCTTC.

The chain uses TRBV5-1 and TRBJ2-2, with D possibly TRBD1 on 6 matching bases. The V end lost 5 bases, the J end lost 2 bases, and 7 bases lay between the germline ends. The CDR3 runs 13 residues. Germline CDR1 and CDR2: SGHRS and YFSETQ. This chain's CDR3 is CASRTGNTGELFF. CDR3 bases: TGCGCCAGCAGGACAGGCAACACCGGGGAGCTGTTTTTT.

CDR3 sequence reads: CASRSGTSGGAREQFF. The CDR3 region has the DNA TGTGCCAGCAGGAGTGGGACTAGCGGGGGGGCCCGTGAGCAGTTCTTC. The genes are TRBV2 and TRBJ2-1, with 16 bases aligning to TRBD2. V trimming: 6 bases; J trimming: 9 bases; junction bases outside the gene matches: 8. Germline CDR1 reads SNHLY; CDR2 reads FYNNEI. This CDR3 has 16 residues.

The chain recombines TRBV6-5 with TRBJ2-5; 7 bases fit TRBD1. CDR3 length equals 15 residues. Trimming removed 7 bases from V and 5 bases from J; junction bases left unmatched: 13. CDR1 is MNHEY, CDR2 SVGAGI, per germline. This chain's CDR3 is CASILGGAGMETQYF. DNA of the CDR3: TGTGCCAGCATTCTAGGGGGCGCGGGCATGGAGACCCAGTACTTC.

V and J are TRBV27 and TRBJ2-7, with 12 bases fitting TRBD2. Unmatched junction bases numbered 6, after V lost 4 bases and J lost 5 bases. Germline CDR1 reads MNHEY; CDR2 reads SMNVEV (reference sequence). This CDR3 has 15 residues. In nucleotides, the CDR3 is TGTGCCAGCAGTTCCTCGACTAGCGGGGGAAACGAGCAGTACTTC. It encodes CASSSSTSGGNEQYF.